These 21 T cell receptor beta chains came from one sample sequenced in a study of cytomegalovirus exposure and HLA in healthy donors. PCR used 60 Vbeta primers and 13 Jbeta primers. Some clones are missing from TCRdb's copy, which holds only in-frame ones; the method was immunoSEQ multiplex PCR. The repertoire holds about 150,000 clones, with 83% as singletons. The sequenced sample was PBMCs. These TCRs come from a man aged 35 to 55 in good health and CMV-seronegative.

This clone has more than one count but fewer than ten. This CDR3 reads CASSLSHTGELFF. In DNA form, the CDR3 reads TGTGCCAGCTCACTCTCGCACACCGGGGAGCTGTTTTTT. This chain connects TRBV25-1 to TRBJ2-2; D unresolved. Looked up from germline, CDR1 is MGHDK and CDR2 is SYGVNS. Trimming took off 8 bases at V and 3 bases at J, with 10 bases between the two ends. The CDR3 is 13 residues long.

The chain carries TRBV7-3 and TRBJ2-2; 9 bases align to TRBD1. V trimming: 5 bases; J trimming: 2 bases; junction bases outside the gene matches: 9. Germline V gene sequence: CDR1 SGHTA, CDR2 FQGTGA. The CDR3 consists of 17 residues. CDR3: CASSTPPGQGNTGELFF. Here the CDR3 DNA reads TGTGCCAGCAGCACCCCACCGGGACAGGGAAACACCGGGGAGCTGTTTTTT.

V is TRBV6-5 and J is TRBJ2-2; a weak D match, TRBD2 (7 bases). Germline V gene sequence: CDR1 MNHEY, CDR2 SVGAGI. The CDR3 totals 16 residues. V was pared by 4 bases and J by 0 bases, with 12 bases between. CDR3 sequence (DNA): TGTGCCAGCAGTTTCGGGGGGCTACCGAACACCGGGGAGCTGTTTTTT. Translation gives CASSFGGLPNTGELFF.

The chain uses TRBV27 and TRBJ2-1; D is possibly TRBD2 (5 bases). This CDR3 has 16 residues. V lost 2 bases to trimming and J lost 9 bases, with 20 bases between them. Per the germline V gene, CDR1 is MNHEY and CDR2 is SMNVEV (reference sequence). The CDR3 sequence: CASSLKSGSNSVEQFF. The CDR3 DNA sequence: TGTGCCAGCAGTTTAAAGTCGGGCTCTAATAGCGTTGAGCAGTTCTTC.

The chain uses TRBV7-2 and TRBJ2-7; 10 nucleotides agree with TRBD2. CDR1 is SGHTA and CDR2 is FQGNSA in the germline V gene. This CDR3 has 16 residues. J lost 0 bases, V lost 2 bases, and 4 bases had no gene match. CDR3 in amino acids: CASSLIAGGPSYEQYF. The CDR3 nucleotides are TGTGCCAGCAGCTTAATAGCGGGGGGCCCCTCCTACGAGCAGTACTTC. Looking up the rest from reference TRBV7-2 and TRBJ2-7 gives the full variable domain: GAGVSQSPSNKVTEKGKDVELRCDPISGHTALYWYRQSLGQGLEFLIYFQGNSAPDKSGLPSDRFSAERTGGSVSTLTIQRTQQEDSAVYLCASSLIAGGPSYEQYFGPGTRLTVT.

The chain combines TRBV4-2 with TRBJ1-6; 7 positions match TRBD1. The germline gives CDR1 LGHNA, CDR2 YNFKEQ. The CDR3 has 14 residues. Unmatched junction bases numbered 8, after V lost 9 bases and J lost 6 bases. CDR3 sequence reads: CASRHRGCNSPLHF. The CDR3 DNA follows: TGTGCCAGTCGACACAGGGGTTGTAATTCACCCCTCCACTTT.

V is TRBV21-1 and J is TRBJ2-3; the D call of TRBD2 is as the table states it, not checked on the DNA. TRBV21-1 is a recognized pseudogene. The CDR3 covers 16 residues. The CDR3 nucleotides are TGTGCCAGCAGCAAAGAGGGCGCGGGTAGCACAGATACGCAGTATTTT. This encodes CASSKEGAGSTDTQYF.

The CDR3 loop is CATSRSGNNSPLHF. The CDR3 bases are TGTGCCACCAGCAGATCCGGGAATAATTCACCCCTCCACTTT. The chain links TRBV15 to TRBJ1-6, with no clear D. The germline V gene encodes CDR1 LNHNV and CDR2 YYDKDF (reference sequence). The CDR3 is 14 residues long. The V and J ends lost 2 bases and 5 bases respectively, with 7 bases between them. The full variable domain, completed using reference TRBV15 and TRBJ1-6, is DAMVIQNPRYQVTQFGKPVTLSCSQTLNHNVMYWYQQKSSQAPKLLFHYYDKDFNNEADTPDNFQSRRPNTSFCFLDIRSPGLGDTAMYLCATSRSGNNSPLHFGNGTRLTVT.

This chain's CDR3 is CASKGGGPILNTDTQYF. DNA for the CDR3: TGTGCCAGCAAAGGCGGGGGACCAATCTTAAACACAGATACGCAGTATTTT. The gene calls are TRBV2 and TRBJ2-3; 7 nucleotides line up with TRBD2. Losses at the gene ends were 7 bases for V and 2 bases for J; bases not matched to a gene: 15. This CDR3 contains 17 residues. Germline CDR1 reads SNHLY; CDR2 reads FYNNEI.

About this clone itself: A read error is likely, as this CDR3 ends without the conserved phenylalanine or tryptophan. The chain couples TRBV6-5 to TRBJ1-2, with TRBD1 as a possible D gene (6 bases). V was trimmed by 2 bases and J by 2 bases, leaving 6 bases between them. Germline values: CDR1 MNHEY, CDR2 SVGAGI. The CDR3 totals 13 residues. The DNA for the CDR3 is TGTGCCAGCAGTTACGGGACAAACTATGGCTACACCCTC. This gives the protein CASSYGTNYGYTL.

To note about this clone: One end of the junction fails to match germline, which may point to a read error. The chain links TRBV7-9 to TRBJ1-5; no firm D call. CDR3 size: 14 residues. Germline CDR1 reads SEHNR; CDR2 reads FQNEAQ (reference sequence). Here the CDR3 DNA reads TGTTCCAGCAGCTTAGATTCGGGTAATCAGCCCCAGCATTTT. It encodes CSSSLDSGNQPQHF. The entire variable domain, with the rest obtained from reference TRBV7-9 and TRBJ1-5, is as follows: DTGVSQNPRHKITKRGQNVTFRCDPISEHNRLYWYRQTLGQGPEFLTYFQNEAQLEKSRLLSDRFSAERPKGSFSTLEIQRTEQGDSAMYLCSSSLDSGNQPQHFGDGTRLSIL.

The chain recombines TRBV5-6 with TRBJ1-2, with D unclear. Looked up from germline, CDR1 is SGHDT and CDR2 is YYEEEE. With 0 bases removed from V and 4 bases from J, the gap between germline ends came to 7 bases. The CDR3 covers 13 residues. As DNA, the CDR3 is TGTGCCAGCAGCTTGGTGGCGGTCTATGGCTACACCTTC. This gives the protein CASSLVAVYGYTF.

The chain carries TRBV2 and TRBJ1-5; D call uncertain. V lost 4 bases, J lost 4 bases, and 8 bases lay in between. This CDR3 spans 13 amino acids. CDR1 is SNHLY and CDR2 is FYNNEI in the germline V gene. The DNA of the CDR3 is TGTGCCAGCAGTGGGGCCAGAAATCAGCCCCAGCATTTT. Its translation is CASSGARNQPQHF.

V usage is TRBV7-9 and J usage is TRBJ2-5; 7 bases are shared with TRBD1. Trimming removed 3 bases from V and 2 bases from J; junction bases left unmatched: 15. CDR1 and CDR2 (germline): SEHNR, FQNEAQ (reference sequence). This CDR3 is built from 18 residues. As DNA, the CDR3 is TGTGCCAGCAGCTTCAATAGAGGTCGCAGGGGGAATCAAGAGACCCAGTACTTC. Protein: CASSFNRGRRGNQETQYF.

The V and J genes are TRBV15 and TRBJ2-3; D possibly corresponds to TRBD2 (7 bases). The V end was cut by 0 bases, the J end by 4 bases, with 14 bases between. The CDR3 sequence is 16 residues long. Germline-derived CDR1 and CDR2 are LNHNV and YYDKDF (reference sequence). CDR3 sequence reads: CATSRDRGGEPDTQYF. CDR3 nucleotide sequence: TGTGCCACCAGCAGAGATAGGGGGGGTGAGCCAGATACGCAGTATTTT.

The chain carries TRBV6-5 and TRBJ2-1; 10 bases fit TRBD2. Germline lookup yields CDR1 MNHEY and CDR2 SVGAGI. The V gene end was trimmed by 5 bases and the J gene end by 5 bases; junction bases not matched to a gene: 3. The CDR3 sequence is 14 residues long. CDR3: CASSITSGNNEQFF. The CDR3 DNA follows: TGTGCCAGCAGTATCACTAGCGGGAACAATGAGCAGTTCTTC.

The chain joins TRBV6-1 to TRBJ2-7, with 8 bases aligning to TRBD1. The V and J ends lost 0 bases and 1 base, in that order; junction bases with no gene match: 5. CDR1 and CDR2 from the germline V gene are MNHNS and SASEGT. CDR3 length: 16 amino acids. CDR3 bases: TGTGCCAGCAGTGAAGCTGGTGGGACAGGTTCCTACGAGCAGTACTTC. As protein: CASSEAGGTGSYEQYF.

The chain links TRBV5-1 to TRBJ2-7; 12 bases map to TRBD2. This CDR3 has 17 amino acids. J gave up 3 bases and V 4 bases, and 11 bases lay outside the gene matches. In germline, CDR1 is SGHRS, CDR2 YFSETQ. CDR3 region: CASSIEPTSGRSYEQYF. CDR3 nucleotides: TGCGCCAGCAGCATAGAACCGACTAGCGGGAGAAGCTACGAGCAGTACTTC.

The CDR3 sequence is CASNTLAGLAKNIQYF. CDR3 DNA: TGTGCCAGCAACACCCTAGCTGGACTAGCCAAAAACATTCAGTACTTC. The V gene is TRBV7-3, the J gene TRBJ2-4; TRBD2 is a possible D gene (5 bases). Trimming stripped 7 bases from V and 0 bases from J, with 16 bases between. CDR1 and CDR2 (germline): SGHTA, FQGTGA. The CDR3 totals 16 residues.

The chain links TRBV7-9 to TRBJ2-7; maybe TRBD2 (7 bases). This CDR3 is built from 11 residues. Germline CDR1 is SEHNR and CDR2 is FQNEAQ (reference sequence). V dropped 10 bases and J dropped 7 bases, with 14 bases sitting between them. CDR3 bases: TGTGCCACTCACGAGGGGGGGGAGCAGTACTTC. Amino acid sequence: CATHEGGEQYF.

This chain joins TRBV7-9 and TRBJ2-4; the match to TRBD2 covers 9 bases. Germline CDR1 and CDR2: SEHNR and FQNEAQ (reference sequence). V trimming: 5 bases; J trimming: 6 bases; junction bases outside the gene matches: 5. CDR3 length: 14 amino acids. The CDR3 DNA is TGTGCCAGCAGCCGCGGGGGGGCCGGAAACATTCAGTACTTC. Amino acids: CASSRGGAGNIQYF. The full variable domain, its missing parts supplied by reference TRBV7-9 and TRBJ2-4, is DTGVSQNPRHKITKRGQNVTFRCDPISEHNRLYWYRQTLGQGPEFLTYFQNEAQLEKSRLLSDRFSAERPKGSFSTLEIQRTEQGDSAMYLCASSRGGAGNIQYFGAGTRLSVL.